The rows below give T cell receptor beta chains drawn from one sample of a study of shared clonotypes between healthy human individuals. The table came from immunoSEQ multiplex PCR; TCRdb's copy has only in-frame clones and leaves some out. Here the sample spans about 1.5 million clones, approximately 98% being singletons. Source material: naive CD4+ T cells sorted from blood. The receptors were gathered from a young man in good health. CDR3s include the opening cysteine and the closing phenylalanine or tryptophan. Fields, in order: V gene, J gene, CDR3 protein.

v_gene: TRBV2
j_gene: TRBJ2-1
CDR3aa: CASRDGTYNEQFF

v_gene: TRBV30
j_gene: TRBJ2-2
CDR3aa: CAWSVAWQGTTGELFF

v_gene: TRBV7-3
j_gene: TRBJ2-7
CDR3aa: CASSLWGLGEQYF

v_gene: TRBV18
j_gene: TRBJ2-5
CDR3aa: CASSPSSQGQETQYF

v_gene: TRBV5-1
j_gene: TRBJ2-3
CDR3aa: CASSLAGSGRADTQYF

v_gene: TRBV9
j_gene: TRBJ1-5
CDR3aa: CASSVDQGREPQHF

v_gene: TRBV28
j_gene: TRBJ2-7
CDR3aa: CASSLYPGRFSYEQYF

v_gene: TRBV7-9
j_gene: TRBJ2-7
CDR3aa: CASSLRVSETSGLDEQYF

v_gene: TRBV6-5
j_gene: TRBJ2-3
CDR3aa: CASSQDRGRPDTQYF

v_gene: TRBV5-1
j_gene: TRBJ2-1
CDR3aa: CASSLRDTYNEQFF

v_gene: TRBV18
j_gene: TRBJ1-1
CDR3aa: CASSPTDRDTEAFF

v_gene: TRBV19
j_gene: TRBJ1-4
CDR3aa: CASSRTASATNEKLFF

v_gene: TRBV2
j_gene: TRBJ2-1
CDR3aa: CASSLLAGASYNEQFF

v_gene: TRBV6-1
j_gene: TRBJ2-7
CDR3aa: CASSETSGSIYEQYF

v_gene: TRBV7-6
j_gene: TRBJ2-1
CDR3aa: CASSAEVGNEQFF

v_gene: TRBV6-5
j_gene: TRBJ2-1
CDR3aa: CASSNKAGEQFF